This entry concerns a single T cell receptor beta chain. The sample originates from a study of blood T cell repertoires in COVID-19. Study-level information: The United States, Italy and Spain provided the acute and convalescent COVID-19 samples.

The data were produced by immunoSEQ multiplex PCR, yet TCRdb's version contains in-frame clones alone and is incomplete. Here the sample spans under 400,000 clones, roughly nine tenths being singletons. Germline V CDR1 and CDR2: MNHEY, SVGAGI. The CDR3 length is 15 residues. Trimming took 5 bases from V and 7 from J, leaving 17 bases between them. The source material was peripheral blood. J is TRBJ1-4 and V is TRBV6-5, with D perhaps TRBD1 (6 bases). The sequence came from a woman aged 60-70 years with COVID-19, enrolled during active disease. The CDR3 sequence: CASSPAGAKGEKLFF. CDR3 DNA sequence: TGTGCCAGCAGTCCCGCGGGGGCTAAGGGTGAAAAACTGTTTTTT.